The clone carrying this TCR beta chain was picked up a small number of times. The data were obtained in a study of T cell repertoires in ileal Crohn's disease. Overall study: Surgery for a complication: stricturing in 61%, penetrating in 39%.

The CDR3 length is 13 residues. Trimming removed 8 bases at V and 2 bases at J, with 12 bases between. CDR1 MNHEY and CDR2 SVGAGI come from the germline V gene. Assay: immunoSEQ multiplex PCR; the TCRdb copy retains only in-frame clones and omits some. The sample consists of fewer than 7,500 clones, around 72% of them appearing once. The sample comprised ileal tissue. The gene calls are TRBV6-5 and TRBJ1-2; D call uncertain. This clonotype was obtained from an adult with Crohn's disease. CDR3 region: CASSVAFNYGYTF. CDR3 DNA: TGTGCCAGCTCCGTGGCCTTCAACTATGGCTACACCTTC.